A single sample is the source of the 21 T cell receptor beta chains below, sequenced in a study of blood T cell repertoires in COVID-19. Sequenced by immunoSEQ multiplex PCR; TCRdb stores in-frame clones only, minus some. Here the sample spans around 230,000 clones, approximately 78% being singletons. Input material: peripheral blood. The source of these receptors is a woman aged 60-70 years with active or convalescent COVID-19.

The V and J genes are TRBV18 and TRBJ1-2, with D perhaps matching TRBD1 (6 bases). The CDR3 runs 14 residues. With 6 bases removed from V and 6 bases from J, the gap between germline ends came to 17 bases. Germline CDR1 reads KGHSH; CDR2 reads LQKENI. The CDR3 loop is CASSPTDRNNGYTF. The CDR3, as DNA: TGTGCCAGCTCCCCAACGGACAGAAACAATGGCTACACCTTC.

The chain employs TRBV7-9 and TRBJ2-5; D perhaps matches TRBD2 (6 bases). V lost 2 bases, J lost 2 bases, and 15 bases lay in between. Germline CDR1 is SEHNR and CDR2 is FQNEAQ (reference sequence). The CDR3 runs to 16 residues. The DNA of the CDR3 is TGTGCCAGCAGCTTACGGGCTGGGGAGGCACAAGAGACCCAGTACTTC. This translates into CASSLRAGEAQETQYF.

This sequence joins TRBV19 and TRBJ1-2; 9 nucleotides match TRBD1. After removal of 5 bases from V and 2 bases from J, the junction contained 3 bases not matched to a gene. This CDR3 region has 14 residues. Germline assignment: CDR1 LNHDA and CDR2 SQIVND (reference sequence). CDR3 region: CASSVQGANYGYTF. CDR3 DNA: TGTGCCAGTAGTGTACAGGGGGCCAACTATGGCTACACCTTC.

V is TRBV5-4 and J is TRBJ1-2; a possible D gene is TRBD1 (5 bases). Trimming cost V 0 bases and J 1 base, with 7 bases left between them. Germline CDR1 SGHNT, CDR2 YYREEE (reference sequence). The CDR3 extends over 14 amino acids. The CDR3 region has the DNA TGTGCCAGCAGCTTGGACAGGTTTAACTATGGCTACACCTTC. It specifies CASSLDRFNYGYTF.

The chain employs TRBV19 and TRBJ2-7, with 7 bases lining up with TRBD1. The ends lost 3 bases at V and 2 bases at J; junction bases unmatched: 7. This CDR3 has 15 amino acids. The germline V gene has CDR1 LNHDA and CDR2 SQIVND (reference sequence). CDR3 sequence (DNA): TGTGCCAGTAGTATTCGACAGGGTGGCACCTACGAGCAGTACTTC. It yields the protein CASSIRQGGTYEQYF.

The chain joins TRBV11-2 to TRBJ1-2; 7 nucleotides line up with TRBD1. The J segment lost 3 bases and the V segment lost 3 bases, leaving 4 bases of the junction unmatched. The CDR3 is 14 residues long. CDR1 and CDR2 from the germline V gene are SGHAT and FQNNGV. The CDR3 DNA reads as TGTGCCAGCAGCTTTTCCGACAGGGACTATGGCTACACCTTC. Its translation is CASSFSDRDYGYTF.

In DNA, the CDR3 is TGCGCCAGCAGCACAGGACACGGGAATCAGCCCCAGCATTTT. Translating it yields CASSTGHGNQPQHF. This rearrangement joins TRBV5-1 to TRBJ1-5; maybe TRBD1 (5 bases). The CDR3 is 14 amino acids. Between the trimmed V and J ends, which lost 4 bases and 4 bases, there was a span of 12 bases. Looked up from germline, CDR1 is SGHRS and CDR2 is YFSETQ. Full variable domain (missing parts from reference TRBV5-1 and TRBJ1-5): KAGVTQTPRYLIKTRGQQVTLSCSPISGHRSVSWYQQTPGQGLQFLFEYFSETQRNKGNFPGRFSGRQFSNSRSEMNVSTLELGDSALYLCASSTGHGNQPQHFGDGTRLSIL.

This sequence joins TRBV19 and TRBJ1-4; D may be TRBD1 (6 bases). V shed 3 bases and J shed 5 bases, with 13 bases lying between them. The germline V gene encodes CDR1 LNHDA and CDR2 SQIVND (reference sequence). This CDR3 comprises 15 residues. The CDR3 reads CASSMVDSKNEKLFF. The CDR3 DNA sequence: TGTGCCAGTAGTATGGTGGACAGCAAAAATGAAAAACTGTTTTTT.

The CDR3 DNA sequence: TGTGCCAGCAGTGAGGGGCTAAGCGGGGGGGCACCAGAGACCCAGTACTTC. Protein: CASSEGLSGGAPETQYF. The chain carries TRBV2 and TRBJ2-5, with 10 bases that match TRBD2. Losses at the gene ends were 3 bases for V and 4 bases for J; bases not matched to a gene: 11. There are 17 residues in the CDR3. Germline assignment: CDR1 SNHLY and CDR2 FYNNEI.

The chain is built from TRBV5-4 and TRBJ2-4; TRBD2 agrees at 8 bases. Germline V gene data show CDR1 as SGHNT and CDR2 as YYREEE (reference sequence). With 0 bases clipped from V and 1 base from J, the junction kept 3 bases outside the gene matches. This CDR3 comprises 16 residues. The CDR3 DNA reads TGTGCCAGCAGCTTGGGCGGGGGGATTGCCAAAAACATTCAGTACTTC. It translates to CASSLGGGIAKNIQYF.

V usage is TRBV5-1 and J usage is TRBJ1-1; D unclear. Germline values: CDR1 SGHRS, CDR2 YFSETQ. V dropped 0 bases and J dropped 4 bases, with 10 bases sitting between them. The CDR3 is 14 residues long. The CDR3 DNA reads as TGCGCCAGCAGCTTGGGTTTGAGGGCCACTGAAGCTTTCTTT. Its protein product is CASSLGLRATEAFF.

The genes are TRBV2 and TRBJ1-2; TRBD1 matches 7 bases. This CDR3 is built from 15 residues. V gave up 6 bases and J gave up 4 bases; unmatched junction bases: 11. Germline V CDR1 and CDR2: SNHLY, FYNNEI. CDR3 DNA: TGTGCCAGCAGGGAGCCCAGGGGGTTTCTCTATGGCTACACCTTC. Translation: CASREPRGFLYGYTF.

This chain links TRBV23-1 with TRBJ2-1; no clear D gene. TRBV23-1 is flagged as an ORF with uncertain function. The V end lost 1 base, the J end lost 2 bases, and 15 bases lay between the germline ends. The CDR3 covers 17 residues. The CDR3 nucleotides are TGCGCCAGCAGTCAATTAGGCCAGGTGGAAACCTACAATGAGCAGTTCTTC. It specifies CASSQLGQVETYNEQFF.

V gene TRBV6-5 combines with J gene TRBJ2-1; TRBD1 is a possible D gene (5 bases). Looked up from germline, CDR1 is MNHEY and CDR2 is SVGAGI. Trimming pared 1 base from V and 0 bases from J, leaving 10 bases between. This CDR3 has 16 amino acids. CDR3 in amino acids: CASSYWTPLSYNEQFF. The CDR3 DNA follows: TGTGCCAGCAGTTACTGGACACCCCTCTCCTACAATGAGCAGTTCTTC.

V usage is TRBV23-1 and J usage is TRBJ1-2; no clear D. TRBV23-1 is an open reading frame whose function is uncertain. This CDR3 contains 15 residues. V was clipped by 3 bases and J by 3 bases, with 14 bases between them. DNA of the CDR3: TGCGCCAGCAGTCAGAACAAGCGGGGTGACTATGGCTACACCTTC. Its translation: CASSQNKRGDYGYTF.

V and J are TRBV27 and TRBJ2-1; D gene ambiguous. Germline values: CDR1 MNHEY, CDR2 SMNVEV (reference sequence). The CDR3 length is 14 residues. The ends were cut back, 5 bases at V and 8 bases at J, with 16 bases in the middle. The CDR3 sequence is CASSPPFAEHEQFF. The CDR3 bases are TGTGCCAGCAGTCCTCCTTTCGCTGAGCATGAGCAGTTCTTC.

V gene TRBV6-6 combines with J gene TRBJ1-5; the D gene is possibly TRBD1 (5 bases). CDR1 and CDR2 from the germline V gene are MNHNY and SVGAGI (reference sequence). The ends were cut back, 0 bases at V and 11 bases at J, with 8 bases in the middle. The CDR3 is made up of 12 amino acids. The CDR3, as DNA: TGTGCCAGCAGTTACTCGGGAGGGGCCCAGCATTTT. Amino acid sequence: CASSYSGGAQHF.

This clone was recorded a few times. This specimen includes other DNA sequences encoding the same CDR3. The chain couples TRBV5-1 to TRBJ1-5; D might be TRBD1 (5 bases). This CDR3 spans 15 amino acids. Per the germline V gene, CDR1 is SGHRS and CDR2 is YFSETQ. Between the trimmed V and J ends, which lost 0 bases and 0 bases, there was a span of 7 bases. CDR3 bases: TGCGCCAGCAGCTTGGAAGGGGCTAGCAATCAGCCCCAGCATTTT. As protein: CASSLEGASNQPQHF.

V usage is TRBV11-2 and J usage is TRBJ1-1; 7 bases map to TRBD1. CDR3 length: 12 residues. CDR1 is SGHAT and CDR2 is FQNNGV in the germline V gene. J was trimmed by 11 bases and V by 1 base; bases with no gene match: 4. CDR3 in amino acids: CASSLVAQGAFF. The CDR3 nucleotides are TGTGCCAGCAGCTTAGTCGCACAGGGGGCTTTCTTT. The whole variable domain, filled in from reference TRBV11-2 and TRBJ1-1, reads EAGVAQSPRYKIIEKRQSVAFWCNPISGHATLYWYQQILGQGPKLLIQFQNNGVVDDSQLPKDRFSAERLKGVDSTLKIQPAKLEDSAVYLCASSLVAQGAFFGQGTRLTVV.

This clone showed up just once. The rearrangement uses TRBV5-6 and TRBJ1-6, with D tentatively TRBD1 (5 bases). The CDR3 consists of 16 residues. V lost 2 bases, J lost 7 bases, and 16 bases lay in between. CDR1 and CDR2 (germline): SGHDT, YYEEEE. The CDR3 DNA reads as TGTGCCAGCAGCTTTCGGGGGACCGGTCGGAATTCACCCCTCCACTTT. It encodes CASSFRGTGRNSPLHF. Using reference TRBV5-6 and TRBJ1-6 for the parts outside the CDR3, the full variable domain is DAGVTQSPTHLIKTRGQQVTLRCSPKSGHDTVSWYQQALGQGPQFIFQYYEEEERQRGNFPDRFSGHQFPNYSSELNVNALLLGDSALYLCASSFRGTGRNSPLHFGNGTRLTVT.

The chain couples TRBV6-5 to TRBJ2-7; the D gene is possibly TRBD1 (5 bases). The CDR3 runs 13 residues. V was clipped by 7 bases and J by 4 bases, with 14 bases between them. Germline V gene data show CDR1 as MNHEY and CDR2 as SVGAGI. The CDR3 loop is CASTEGHRYEQYF. The CDR3, as DNA: TGTGCCAGCACAGAAGGACACCGTTACGAGCAGTACTTC.